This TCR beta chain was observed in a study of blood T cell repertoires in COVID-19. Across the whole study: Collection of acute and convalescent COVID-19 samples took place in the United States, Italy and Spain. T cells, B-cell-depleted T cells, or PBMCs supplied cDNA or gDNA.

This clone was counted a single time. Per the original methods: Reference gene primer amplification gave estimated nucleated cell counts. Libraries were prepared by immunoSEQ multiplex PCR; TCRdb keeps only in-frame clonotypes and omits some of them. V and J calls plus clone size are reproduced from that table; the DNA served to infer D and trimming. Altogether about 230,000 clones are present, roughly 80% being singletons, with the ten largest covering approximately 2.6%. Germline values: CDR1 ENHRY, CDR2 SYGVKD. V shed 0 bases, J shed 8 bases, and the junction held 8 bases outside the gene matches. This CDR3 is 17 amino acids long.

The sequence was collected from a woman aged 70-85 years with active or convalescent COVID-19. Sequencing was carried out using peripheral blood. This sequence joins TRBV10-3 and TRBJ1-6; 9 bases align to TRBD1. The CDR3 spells CAISESGTGGADSPLHF. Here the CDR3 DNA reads TGTGCCATCAGTGAGTCGGGTACAGGGGGCGCGGATTCACCCCTCCACTTT.